This TCR beta chain was identified in a study of OX40 agonist ivuxolimab in advanced cancers. Describing the broader study: The costimulatory receptor OX40 (CD134) was targeted by ivuxolimab, a fully human IgG2 agonistic monoclonal antibody. Intravenous ivuxolimab was administered to patients every 2 weeks at six dose levels: 0.01, 0.1, 0.3, 1.5, 3 and 10 mg/kg. The purpose of peripheral TCRbeta sequencing was to test whether ivuxolimab changed TCR sequence diversity and led to clonal T-cell expansion. The dose-escalation cohort was almost 85% male with a mean age of about 60 years, ranging from about 23 to 85. Of the approximately 50 dose-escalation patients, hepatocellular carcinoma was present in around 20, melanoma in roughly 15, renal cell carcinoma in 9 and head and neck cancer in 9. Prior anti-PD-1, anti-PD-L1 or anti-CTLA-4 therapy was permitted, and 40% to 50% of dose-escalation patients had received checkpoint inhibitors. Three dose-escalation patients achieved partial responses, one with hepatocellular carcinoma and two with cutaneous melanoma. The monotherapy dose-escalation portion (N of about 50 patients) of the phase I ivuxolimab trial is reported in the paper. What the research found in general, with its limitations: In the 0.1-3.0 mg/kg groups, partial responders had among the lowest normalized peripheral clonal expansion, particularly in CD8+ T cells. After ivuxolimab, CD8+ T cells had more expanded clones than CD4+ T cells on average. Low levels of normalized T-cell clonal expansion were also seen in some patients who did not respond. Clonal expansion of both CD4+ and CD8+ blood T cells was observed from baseline to week 6 at doses 0.1 to 3.0 mg/kg. The antigen specificity of the clonally expanded peripheral T cells was not determined.

The trial excluded patients who had a history of autoimmune disease or who were on systemic immunosuppression. Peripheral blood for TCR sequencing was collected from all dose cohorts at baseline, on cycle 4 day 1, and on cycle 7 day 1. The samples were drawn from a first-in-human, open-label, multicenter phase I dose-escalation trial of ivuxolimab. Adults with locally advanced or metastatic head and neck squamous cell, hepatocellular, melanoma or renal cell carcinoma were enrolled in the trial. CD4+ and CD8+ T cells were sorted separately from peripheral blood before TCR sequencing. Regarding this clone: No cognate antigen has been identified for it. No qualities accompany the bases; no much larger clone lies one base away.

Trimming accounts for 3 bases at V and 3 bases at J, while the number of junction bases matched to no gene is 3. The CDR3 has 16 amino acids, counting the end cysteine and phenylalanine. Of all the DNA, just the CDR3 is kept, 48 bases in frame from base 1. The germline V gene yields SGDLS for CDR1 and YYNGEE for CDR2. Genomic DNA was isolated from the sorted cells so that the TCRbeta CDR3 region could be sequenced. TCRbeta CDR3 regions were sequenced using the immunoSEQ Assay. What TCRdb holds here is the immuneACCESS table cut down to in-frame rearrangements. Part of the clones is not present; checked against another copy, under half of the missing clones reflect an unresolved V gene, and the others are unexplained. The sample profile shows fewer than 20,000 clones; about 80% of them were found once. The top ten clonotypes cover around 4% of the sample.

This sequence uses TRBV9 and TRBJ2-2; 12 bases in between match TRBD2. This specimen was CD4+ or CD8+ T cells sorted from blood, taken in a trial of the OX40 agonist ivuxolimab. This TCR derives from an adult with an advanced solid tumor such as melanoma, head and neck, liver or kidney cancer. CDR3 sequence: CASSARLAGDTGELFF. The nucleotide sequence is given as TGTGCCAGCAGCGCCCGACTAGCGGGAGACACCGGGGAGCTGTTTTTT.